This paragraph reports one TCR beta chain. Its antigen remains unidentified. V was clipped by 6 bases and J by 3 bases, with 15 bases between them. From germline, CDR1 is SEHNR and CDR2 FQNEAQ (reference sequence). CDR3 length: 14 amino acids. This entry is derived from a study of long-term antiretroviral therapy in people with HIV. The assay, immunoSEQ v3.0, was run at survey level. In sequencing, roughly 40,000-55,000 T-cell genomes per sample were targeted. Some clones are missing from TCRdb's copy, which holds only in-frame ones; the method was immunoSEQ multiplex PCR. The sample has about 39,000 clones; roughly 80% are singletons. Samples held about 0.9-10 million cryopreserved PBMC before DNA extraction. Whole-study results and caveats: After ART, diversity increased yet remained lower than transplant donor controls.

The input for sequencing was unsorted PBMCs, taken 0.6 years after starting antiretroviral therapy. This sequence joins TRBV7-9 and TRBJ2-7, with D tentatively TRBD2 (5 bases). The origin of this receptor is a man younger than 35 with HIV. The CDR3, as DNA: TGTGCCAGCAGTCCAGAGGGTATATTCTACGAGCAGTACTTC. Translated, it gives CASSPEGIFYEQYF.